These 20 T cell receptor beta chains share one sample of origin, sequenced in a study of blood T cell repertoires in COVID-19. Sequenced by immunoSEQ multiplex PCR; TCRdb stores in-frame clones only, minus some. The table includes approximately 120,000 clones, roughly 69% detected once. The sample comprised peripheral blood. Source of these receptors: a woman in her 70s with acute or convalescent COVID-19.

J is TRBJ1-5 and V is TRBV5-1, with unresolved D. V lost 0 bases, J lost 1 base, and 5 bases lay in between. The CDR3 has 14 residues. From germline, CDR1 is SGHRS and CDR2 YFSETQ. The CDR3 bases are TGCGCCAGCAGCTTGGCCGGGAGCAATCAGCCCCAGCATTTT. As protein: CASSLAGSNQPQHF. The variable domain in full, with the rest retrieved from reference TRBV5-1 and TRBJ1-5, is KAGVTQTPRYLIKTRGQQVTLSCSPISGHRSVSWYQQTPGQGLQFLFEYFSETQRNKGNFPGRFSGRQFSNSRSEMNVSTLELGDSALYLCASSLAGSNQPQHFGDGTRLSIL.

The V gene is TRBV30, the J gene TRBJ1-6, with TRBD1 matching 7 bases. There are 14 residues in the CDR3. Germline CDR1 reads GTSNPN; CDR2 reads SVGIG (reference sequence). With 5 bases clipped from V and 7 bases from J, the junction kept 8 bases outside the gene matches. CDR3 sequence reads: CAWDRGGSNSPLHF. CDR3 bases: TGTGCCTGGGATCGAGGGGGCTCCAATTCACCCCTCCACTTT. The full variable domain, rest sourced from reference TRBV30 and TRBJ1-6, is SQTIHQWPATLVQPVGSPLSLECTVEGTSNPNLYWYRQAAGRGLQLLFYSVGIGQISSEVPQNLSASRPQDRQFILSSKKLLLSDSGFYLCAWDRGGSNSPLHFGNGTRLTVT.

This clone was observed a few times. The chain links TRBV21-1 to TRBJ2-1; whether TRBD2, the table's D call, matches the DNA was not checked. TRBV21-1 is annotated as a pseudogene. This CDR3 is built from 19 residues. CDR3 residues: CASSKGRSGGASGYNEQFF. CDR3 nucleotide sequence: TGTGCCAGCAGCAAAGGTAGAAGTGGTGGGGCTAGCGGGTACAATGAGCAGTTCTTC.

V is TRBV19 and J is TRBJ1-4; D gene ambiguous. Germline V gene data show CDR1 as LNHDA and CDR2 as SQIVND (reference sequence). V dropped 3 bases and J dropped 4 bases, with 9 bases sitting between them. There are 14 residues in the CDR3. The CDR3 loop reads CASSISHYNEKLFF. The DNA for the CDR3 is TGTGCCAGTAGTATTTCTCACTATAATGAAAAACTGTTTTTT.

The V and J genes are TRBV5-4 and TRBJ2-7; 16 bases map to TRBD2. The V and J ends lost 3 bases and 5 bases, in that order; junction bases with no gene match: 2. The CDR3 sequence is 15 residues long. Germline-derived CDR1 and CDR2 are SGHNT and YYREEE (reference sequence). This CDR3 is CASSSGLAGGNEQYF. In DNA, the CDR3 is TGTGCCAGCAGCTCGGGACTAGCGGGAGGGAACGAGCAGTACTTC. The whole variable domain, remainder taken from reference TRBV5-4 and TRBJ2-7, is ETGVTQSPTHLIKTRGQQVTLRCSSQSGHNTVSWYQQALGQGPQFIFQYYREEENGRGNFPPRFSGLQFPNYSSELNVNALELDDSALYLCASSSGLAGGNEQYFGPGTRLTVT.

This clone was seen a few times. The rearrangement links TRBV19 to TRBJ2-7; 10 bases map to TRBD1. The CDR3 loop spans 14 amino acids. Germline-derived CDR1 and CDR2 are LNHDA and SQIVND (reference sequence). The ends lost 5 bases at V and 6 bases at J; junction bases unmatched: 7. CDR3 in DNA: TGTGCCAGTAGTTTTGGGACAGGGGCAGGCGAGCAGTACTTC. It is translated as CASSFGTGAGEQYF.

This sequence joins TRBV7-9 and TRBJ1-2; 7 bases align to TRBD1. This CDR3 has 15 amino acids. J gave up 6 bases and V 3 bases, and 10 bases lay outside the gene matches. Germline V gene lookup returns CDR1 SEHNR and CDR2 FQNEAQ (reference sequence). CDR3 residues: CASSFWDRKVDGYTF. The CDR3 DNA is TGTGCCAGCAGCTTCTGGGACAGAAAGGTCGATGGCTACACCTTC.

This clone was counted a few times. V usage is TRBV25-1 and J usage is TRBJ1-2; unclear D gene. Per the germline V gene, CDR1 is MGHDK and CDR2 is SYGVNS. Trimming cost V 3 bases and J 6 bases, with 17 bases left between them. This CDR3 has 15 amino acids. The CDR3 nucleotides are TGTGCCAGCAGTGATCCCGGGGTCGGGGAAGATGGCTACACCTTC. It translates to CASSDPGVGEDGYTF.

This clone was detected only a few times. CDR3 sequence (DNA): TGTGCCAGCTCACCAGGCGGCAGACGCACTGAAGCTTTCTTT. It encodes CASSPGGRRTEAFF. This chain uses TRBV18 with TRBJ1-1; D not certain. V dropped 2 bases and J dropped 4 bases, with 11 bases sitting between them. This CDR3 is built from 14 residues. Germline V CDR1 and CDR2: KGHSH, LQKENI.

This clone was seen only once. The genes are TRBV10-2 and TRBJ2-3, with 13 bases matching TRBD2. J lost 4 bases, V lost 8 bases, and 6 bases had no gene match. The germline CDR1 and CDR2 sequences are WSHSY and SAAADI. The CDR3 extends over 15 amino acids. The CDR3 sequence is CASGLTSGGADTQYF. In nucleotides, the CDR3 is TGCGCCAGCGGCCTTACTAGCGGGGGGGCAGATACGCAGTATTTT.

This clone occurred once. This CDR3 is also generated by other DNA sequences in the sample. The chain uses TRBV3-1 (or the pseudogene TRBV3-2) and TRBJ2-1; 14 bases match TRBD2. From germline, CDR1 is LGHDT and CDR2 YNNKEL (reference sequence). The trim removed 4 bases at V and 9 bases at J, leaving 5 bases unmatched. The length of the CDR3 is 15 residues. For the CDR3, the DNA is TGTGCCAGCAGCCGACTAGCGGGGGGGCCGGGTGAGCAGTTCTTC. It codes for CASSRLAGGPGEQFF.

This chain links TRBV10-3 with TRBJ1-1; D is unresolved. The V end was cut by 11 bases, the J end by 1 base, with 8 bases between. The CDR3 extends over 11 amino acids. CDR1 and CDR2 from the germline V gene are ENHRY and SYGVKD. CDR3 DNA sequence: TGTGCCTCTGGCCGGAACACTGAAGCTTTCTTT. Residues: CASGRNTEAFF.

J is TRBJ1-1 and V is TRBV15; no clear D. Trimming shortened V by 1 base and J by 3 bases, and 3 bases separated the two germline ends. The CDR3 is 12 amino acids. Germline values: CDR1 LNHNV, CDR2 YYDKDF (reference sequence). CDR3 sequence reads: CATSRADTEAFF. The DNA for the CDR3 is TGTGCCACCAGCAGAGCGGACACTGAAGCTTTCTTT.

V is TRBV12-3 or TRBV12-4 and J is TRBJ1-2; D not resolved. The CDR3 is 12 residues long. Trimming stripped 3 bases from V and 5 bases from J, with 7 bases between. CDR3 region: CASSFNRYGYTF. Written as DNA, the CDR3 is TGTGCCAGCAGTTTTAACAGATATGGCTACACCTTC.

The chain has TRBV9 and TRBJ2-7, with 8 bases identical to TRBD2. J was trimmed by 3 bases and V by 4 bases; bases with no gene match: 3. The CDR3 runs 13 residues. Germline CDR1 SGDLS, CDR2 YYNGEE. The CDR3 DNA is TGTGCCAGCAGCATGAGCGGGAGCTACGAGCAGTACTTC. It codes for CASSMSGSYEQYF.

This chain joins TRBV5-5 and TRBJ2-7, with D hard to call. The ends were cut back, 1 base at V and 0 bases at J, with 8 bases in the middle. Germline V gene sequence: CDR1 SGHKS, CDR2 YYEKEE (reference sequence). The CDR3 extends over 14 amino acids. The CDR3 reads CASSLSVSSYEQYF. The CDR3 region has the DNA TGTGCCAGCAGCTTGTCCGTGAGCTCCTACGAGCAGTACTTC.

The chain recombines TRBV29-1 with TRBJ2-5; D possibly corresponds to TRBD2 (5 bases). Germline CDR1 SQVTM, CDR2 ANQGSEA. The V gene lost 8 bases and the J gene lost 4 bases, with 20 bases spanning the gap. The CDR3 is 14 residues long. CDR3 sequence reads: CSLSYGGIGETQYF. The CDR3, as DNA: TGCAGCCTCTCCTATGGAGGAATCGGAGAGACCCAGTACTTC.

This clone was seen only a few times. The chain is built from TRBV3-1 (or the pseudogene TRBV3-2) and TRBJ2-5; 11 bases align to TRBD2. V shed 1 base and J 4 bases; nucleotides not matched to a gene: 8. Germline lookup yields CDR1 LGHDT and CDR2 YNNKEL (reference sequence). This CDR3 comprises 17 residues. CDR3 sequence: CASSQGYTSGSGETQYF. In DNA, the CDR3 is TGTGCCAGCAGCCAAGGTTATACTAGCGGGAGTGGAGAGACCCAGTACTTC.

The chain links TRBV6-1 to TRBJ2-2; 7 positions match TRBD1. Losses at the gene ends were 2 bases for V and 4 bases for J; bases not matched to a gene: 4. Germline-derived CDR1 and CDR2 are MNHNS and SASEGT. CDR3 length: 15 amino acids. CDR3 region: CASSEQSGGTGELFF. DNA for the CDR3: TGTGCCAGCAGTGAACAGTCAGGGGGCACCGGGGAGCTGTTTTTT.

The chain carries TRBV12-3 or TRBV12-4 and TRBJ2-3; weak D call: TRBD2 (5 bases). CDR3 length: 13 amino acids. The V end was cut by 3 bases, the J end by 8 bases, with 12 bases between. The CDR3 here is CASSFTLAGTQYF. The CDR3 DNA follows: TGTGCCAGCAGTTTCACGCTTGCGGGTACGCAGTATTTT.